Sequencing of this TCR beta chain was carried out in a study of blood T cells in healthy people across ages. Study-level points and caveats: Across the age range, TCR beta diversity per million T cells fell in a roughly linear way. Long-lived and aged donors differed, with more naive CD4+ cells and higher diversity in the long-lived.

The CDR3 has 15 amino acids. V lost 3 bases and J lost 8, with 19 bases in between. A second PCR of 7 to 11 cycles used a sample-barcoded 5' primer and a J-beta primer mix. Sequencing recovered at least 2.5 million CDR3-containing paired-end reads from each sample. In TCRdb, the 5' RACE reads were re-called with MiXCR into one record per CDR3 protein. The sample consists of 1 million or so distinct CDR3 sequences, almost 25% of them appearing once. Notes on this clonotype: Its antigen is undetermined.

These data were also reused for a study on T cells of mothers and their children. As reported in that work: Sample barcodes and 2-4 random nucleotides were added by the M1S primer of the second PCR.

The chain combines TRBV12-3 or TRBV12-4 with TRBJ1-2; unclear D gene. The sequenced sample consisted of blood. The source of this sequence is a girl aged 2 to 9 in good health. The CDR3 region is CASSFLARNPYGYTF. As DNA, the CDR3 is TGTGCCAGCAGTTTCTTGGCCAGAAACCCCTACGGCTACACCTTC.